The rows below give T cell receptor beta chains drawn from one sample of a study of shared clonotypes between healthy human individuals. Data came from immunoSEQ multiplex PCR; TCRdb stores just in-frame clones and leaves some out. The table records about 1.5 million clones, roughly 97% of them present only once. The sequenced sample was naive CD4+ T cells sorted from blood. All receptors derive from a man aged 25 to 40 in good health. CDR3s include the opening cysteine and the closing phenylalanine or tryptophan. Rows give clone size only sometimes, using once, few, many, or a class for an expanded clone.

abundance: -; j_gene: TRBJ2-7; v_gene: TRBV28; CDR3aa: CASSSRTSWRYF
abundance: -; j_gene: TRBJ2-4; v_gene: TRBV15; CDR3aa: CATSSYQGLSNIQYF
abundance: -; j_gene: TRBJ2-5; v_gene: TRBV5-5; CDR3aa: CASSLNWKDTQYF
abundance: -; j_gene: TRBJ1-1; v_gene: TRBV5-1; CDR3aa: CASSLLAGVTDTEAFF
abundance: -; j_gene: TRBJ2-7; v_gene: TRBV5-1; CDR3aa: CASSPAGSTYEQYF
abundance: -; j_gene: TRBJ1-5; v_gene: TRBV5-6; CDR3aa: CASSLRTGGSQPQHF
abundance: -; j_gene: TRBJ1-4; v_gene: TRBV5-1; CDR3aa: CASRLRTENEKLFF
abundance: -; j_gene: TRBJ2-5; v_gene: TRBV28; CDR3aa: CASSSHKDRGETQYF
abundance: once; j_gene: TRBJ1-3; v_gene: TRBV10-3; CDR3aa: CAISEGSGTGIKGNTIYF
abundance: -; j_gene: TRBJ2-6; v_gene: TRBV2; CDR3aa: CASRFRASSGANVLTF
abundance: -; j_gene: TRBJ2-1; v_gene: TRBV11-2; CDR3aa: CASSLGLAGVRLNEQFF
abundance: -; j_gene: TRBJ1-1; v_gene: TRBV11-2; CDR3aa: CASSQEVREAFF
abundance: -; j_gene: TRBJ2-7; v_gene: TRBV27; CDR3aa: CASSYDGGQGPYEQYF
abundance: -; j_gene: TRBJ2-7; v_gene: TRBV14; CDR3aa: CASSQDSYEQYF
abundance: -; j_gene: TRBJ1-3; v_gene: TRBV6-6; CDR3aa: CASSNPRGVSGNTIYF
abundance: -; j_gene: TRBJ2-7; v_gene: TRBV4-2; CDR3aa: CASSQEGGLHYEQYF
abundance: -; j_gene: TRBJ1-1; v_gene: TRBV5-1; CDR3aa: CASSLGQGGVAEAFF
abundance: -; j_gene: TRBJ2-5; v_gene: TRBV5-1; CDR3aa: CASSYVTDRILETQYF
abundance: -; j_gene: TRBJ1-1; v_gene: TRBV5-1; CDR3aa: CASSSRGGETEAFF
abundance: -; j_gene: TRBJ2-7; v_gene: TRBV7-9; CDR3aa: CASSPRGSGDYEQYF
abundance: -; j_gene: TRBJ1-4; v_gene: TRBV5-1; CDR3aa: CASSLAPTREKLFF
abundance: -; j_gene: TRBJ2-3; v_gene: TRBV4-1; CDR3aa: CASSQVVDTQYF
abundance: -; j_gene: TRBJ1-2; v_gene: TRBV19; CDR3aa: CASSIEQAAGGGYTF
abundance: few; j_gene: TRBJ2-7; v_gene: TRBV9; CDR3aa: CASSVSPQGGSGEQYF
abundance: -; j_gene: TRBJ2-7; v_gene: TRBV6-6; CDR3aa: CASSSPGQGGYEQYF
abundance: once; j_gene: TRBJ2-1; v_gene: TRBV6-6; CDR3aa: CASKDYEQFF
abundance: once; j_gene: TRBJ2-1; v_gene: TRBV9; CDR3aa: CASSVEATRRNEQFF
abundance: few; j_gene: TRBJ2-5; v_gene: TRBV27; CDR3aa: CASNPTGGRQETQYF
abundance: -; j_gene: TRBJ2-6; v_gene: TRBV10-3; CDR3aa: CAISGRGANVLTF
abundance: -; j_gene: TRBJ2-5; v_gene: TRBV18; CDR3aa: CASSPYQETQYF
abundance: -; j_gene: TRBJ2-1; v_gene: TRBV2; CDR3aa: CASSEALAPLWAEFF
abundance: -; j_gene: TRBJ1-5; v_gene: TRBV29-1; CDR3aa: CSVLGNQPQHF
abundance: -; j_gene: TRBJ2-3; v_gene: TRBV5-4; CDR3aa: CASSFSGQSTDTQYF
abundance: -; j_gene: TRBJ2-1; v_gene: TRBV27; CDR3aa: CASIASGNNEQFF
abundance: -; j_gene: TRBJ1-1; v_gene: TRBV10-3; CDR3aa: CAIRQGLFMNTEAFF
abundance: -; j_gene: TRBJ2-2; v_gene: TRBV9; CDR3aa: CASSVGTYTGELFF
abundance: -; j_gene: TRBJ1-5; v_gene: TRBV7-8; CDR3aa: CASSLGFWDGINQPQHF
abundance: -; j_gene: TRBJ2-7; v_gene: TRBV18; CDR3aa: CASSPKRTPYEQYF
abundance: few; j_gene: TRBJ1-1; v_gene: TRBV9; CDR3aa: CASSAHQETEAFF